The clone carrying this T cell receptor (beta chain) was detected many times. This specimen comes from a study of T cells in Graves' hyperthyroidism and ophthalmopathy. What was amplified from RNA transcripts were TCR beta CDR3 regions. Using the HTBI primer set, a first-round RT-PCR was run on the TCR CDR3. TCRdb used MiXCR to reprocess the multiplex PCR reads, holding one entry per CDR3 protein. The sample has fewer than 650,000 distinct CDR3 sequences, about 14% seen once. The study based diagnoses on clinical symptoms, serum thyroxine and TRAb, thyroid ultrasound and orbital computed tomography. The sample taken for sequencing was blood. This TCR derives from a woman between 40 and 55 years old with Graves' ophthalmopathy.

The CDR3 sequence: CASSGGLNPYEQYF. Here the CDR3 DNA reads TGTGCCAGCAGTGGAGGGTTGAACCCCTACGAGCAGTACTTC. The chain combines TRBV7-9 with TRBJ2-7; possibly TRBD2 for D (6 bases). Germline-derived CDR1 and CDR2 are SEHNR and FQNEAQ (reference sequence). V lost 6 bases to trimming and J lost 2 bases, with 14 bases between them. This CDR3 region has 14 residues.